Below are 17 T cell receptor beta chains sequenced from a single sample in a study of cytomegalovirus exposure and HLA in healthy donors. The repertoire was sequenced with immunoSEQ multiplex PCR; TCRdb's copy has only in-frame clones and lacks some. The sample has over 120,000 clones, about 91% seen once. The material sequenced was PBMCs. These receptors originate from a woman younger than 30 in good health and CMV-seropositive.

This chain uses TRBV30 with TRBJ2-3; D is perhaps TRBD1 (6 bases). The CDR3 is made up of 15 amino acids. The V gene lost 0 bases and the J gene lost 0 bases, with 10 bases spanning the gap. CDR1 is GTSNPN, CDR2 SVGIG, per germline (reference sequence). CDR3 protein: CAWSVGTFSTDTQYF. The DNA for the CDR3 is TGTGCCTGGAGTGTGGGGACATTCAGCACAGATACGCAGTATTTT.

The count of this clone is one. The chain uses TRBV21-1 and TRBJ1-4; the D call in the table, TRBD1, was not verified against the DNA. TRBV21-1 is a recognized pseudogene. The CDR3 consists of 14 residues. CDR3 bases: TGTGCCAGCAGCGTAGGGCAGGGGTGTGAAAAACTGTTTTTT. Translation: CASSVGQGCEKLFF.

The rearrangement uses TRBV4-1 and TRBJ2-1; D is possibly TRBD1 (6 bases). Trimming took 0 bases from V and 5 from J, leaving 20 bases between them. The CDR3 covers 18 residues. Germline CDR1 is MGHRA and CDR2 is YSYEKL. Written as DNA, the CDR3 is TGCGCCAGCAGCCAAGAACACCTGGTCCAGGGGTTCCACAATGAGCAGTTCTTC. Translating gives CASSQEHLVQGFHNEQFF.

The J gene is TRBJ2-3, the V gene TRBV7-6; 8 bases map to TRBD2. This CDR3 region has 17 residues. Trimming took 3 bases from V and 3 from J; bases not matched to a gene: 11. Germline CDR1 is SGHVS and CDR2 is FNYEAQ. CDR3 loop: CASSFPMSGGVTDTQYF. As DNA, the CDR3 is TGTGCCAGCAGCTTTCCTATGAGCGGGGGAGTAACAGATACGCAGTATTTT.

This chain joins TRBV7-9 and TRBJ2-1; D possibly corresponds to TRBD2 (6 bases). CDR3 length: 17 amino acids. The V and J ends lost 2 bases and 2 bases respectively, with 16 bases between them. Germline V gives CDR1 SEHNR, CDR2 FQNEAQ (reference sequence). This CDR3 reads CASSLSLGERAYNEQFF. In DNA, the CDR3 is TGTGCCAGCAGCTTAAGTTTGGGCGAGCGGGCCTACAATGAGCAGTTCTTC.

The chain carries TRBV30 and TRBJ2-3, with 7 bases matching TRBD2. CDR1 and CDR2 from the germline V gene are GTSNPN and SVGIG (reference sequence). Trimming took 5 bases from V and 5 from J; bases not matched to a gene: 7. The CDR3 contains 13 residues. CDR3 bases: TGTGCCTGGCGGCTAGCGGCTGGAGATACGCAGTATTTT. It specifies CAWRLAAGDTQYF.

The J gene is TRBJ2-7, the V gene TRBV5-1; TRBD2 might be the D (6 bases). Germline V CDR1 and CDR2: SGHRS, YFSETQ. Deletions cut 4 bases from V and 0 bases from J, with 14 bases between. This CDR3 has 15 residues. This chain's CDR3 is CASSISGLSSYEQYF. The CDR3 bases are TGCGCCAGCAGCATCAGCGGGTTGAGCTCCTACGAGCAGTACTTC.

The chain has TRBV10-2 and TRBJ1-1; D possibly corresponds to TRBD1 (6 bases). Trimming stripped 8 bases from V and 0 bases from J, with 10 bases between. This CDR3 is built from 13 residues. Per the germline V gene, CDR1 is WSHSY and CDR2 is SAAADI. CDR3 in amino acids: CASERDMNTEAFF. In DNA form, the CDR3 reads TGCGCCAGCGAAAGGGACATGAACACTGAAGCTTTCTTT.

V and J are TRBV28 and TRBJ2-7; maybe TRBD1 (7 bases). Germline values: CDR1 MDHEN, CDR2 SYDVKM. V lost 7 bases to trimming and J lost 2 bases, with 21 bases between them. The length of the CDR3 is 16 residues. This CDR3 is CASNSWGGTATYEQYF. CDR3 bases: TGTGCCAGCAACTCCTGGGGCGGGACAGCTACCTACGAGCAGTACTTC.

The V gene is TRBV6-1, the J gene TRBJ1-6, with 10 bases identical to TRBD1. CDR1 MNHNS and CDR2 SASEGT come from the germline V gene. The CDR3 is made up of 14 amino acids. Losses at the gene ends were 8 bases for V and 7 bases for J; bases not matched to a gene: 5. The CDR3 nucleotides are TGTGCCAGCCCGGCGGGACAGGGGAATTCACCCCTCCACTTT. Translating it yields CASPAGQGNSPLHF.

The V gene is TRBV14, the J gene TRBJ2-1, with 12 bases fitting TRBD2. There are 17 residues in the CDR3. Germline assignment: CDR1 SGHDN and CDR2 FVKESK. V was pared by 3 bases and J by 9 bases, with 12 bases of the junction left unmatched. The CDR3 loop reads CASSHGTGTSGFSEQFF. The CDR3 nucleotides read TGTGCCAGCAGCCATGGAACGGGGACTAGCGGGTTCTCTGAGCAGTTCTTC.

The genes are TRBV6-4 and TRBJ2-1, with TRBD2 matching over 9 bases. Trimming cost V 3 bases and J 8 bases; bases outside gene matches: 11. CDR1 MRHNA and CDR2 SNTAGT come from the germline V gene. The CDR3 is made up of 16 amino acids. CDR3 in amino acids: CASSEYGGGAGDEQFF. CDR3 sequence (DNA): TGTGCCAGCAGTGAGTACGGCGGGGGGGCCGGGGATGAGCAGTTCTTC.

This clone was observed a single time. CDR3 protein: CASSLFGGGEPQHF. CDR3 coding DNA: TGTGCCAGCAGCTTATTTGGGGGCGGTGAGCCCCAGCATTTT. The rearrangement uses TRBV7-6 and TRBJ1-5; weak D call: TRBD1 (6 bases). Germline V gene data show CDR1 as SGHVS and CDR2 as FNYEAQ. This CDR3 comprises 14 residues. V dropped 2 bases and J dropped 8 bases, with 13 bases sitting between them.

The chain uses TRBV19 and TRBJ1-2; TRBD1 aligns across 9 bases. Looked up from germline, CDR1 is LNHDA and CDR2 is SQIVND (reference sequence). This CDR3 is built from 16 residues. The V gene end was trimmed by 5 bases and the J gene end by 4 bases; junction bases not matched to a gene: 11. The CDR3 DNA is TGTGCCAGTAGTGACCGGGACAGGGCAGCTAGCTATGGCTACACCTTC. Amino acid sequence: CASSDRDRAASYGYTF.

The chain joins TRBV19 to TRBJ1-5; 10 bases are shared with TRBD1. The CDR3 runs to 14 residues. V shed 7 bases and J 5 bases; nucleotides not matched to a gene: 5. Germline V gene data show CDR1 as LNHDA and CDR2 as SQIVND (reference sequence). The CDR3, as DNA: TGTGCCAGTACCTTGACAGGGGGCTATCAGCCCCAGCATTTT. Translated: CASTLTGGYQPQHF.

This clone showed up just once. The rearrangement joins TRBV10-1 to TRBJ1-5; 7 bases fit TRBD1. This CDR3 comprises 17 residues. In germline, CDR1 is WNHNN, CDR2 SYGVQD (reference sequence). After removal of 8 bases from V and 2 bases from J, the junction contained 15 bases not matched to a gene. CDR3 nucleotide sequence: TGCGCCAGCGATGGGGACAGCTACCTAGGACGCAATCAGCCCCAGCATTTT. The encoded protein is CASDGDSYLGRNQPQHF.

The chain carries TRBV5-1 and TRBJ1-2; TRBD1 matches at 7 bases. The germline CDR1 and CDR2 sequences are SGHRS and YFSETQ. The CDR3 sequence is 12 residues long. With V trimmed by 4 bases and J by 8 bases, 5 bases remained unmatched. The CDR3 spells CASSQGGLGYTF. The CDR3 bases are TGCGCCAGCAGCCAGGGGGGTTTAGGCTACACCTTC.